This TCR beta chain was sequenced during a study of CD8 T cells in ankylosing spondylitis. General study points: Existing reports had already noted some motif variants in reactive arthritis synovial fluid and blood. Characteristic, it appeared, of ankylosing spondylitis blood was a TCR beta motif of fewer than 10 highly homologous variants. Significant enrichment of disease-linked clones was reported in matched ankylosing spondylitis synovial fluid. Disease-linked clones proved CD8+ and comparatively uncommon in peripheral blood.

TCRdb analysed the 5' RACE reads with MiXCR anew, one entry per CDR3 protein. The table has approximately 300,000 distinct CDR3 sequences, approximately 8.2% seen once. There are a few counts of this clonotype. As yet, its antigen is unknown. Germline V gene data show CDR1 as MNHEY and CDR2 as SMNVEV (reference sequence). This CDR3 contains 14 residues. Deletions cut 2 bases from V and 5 bases from J, with 10 bases between. Sequencing was done on a sample of blood, either unsorted or a sorted T cell fraction (not recorded which). The gene calls are TRBV27 and TRBJ2-1, with no clear D. The clonotype originates from a male donor with ankylosing spondylitis. The CDR3 protein is CASSLGLLNNEQFF. CDR3 coding DNA: TGTGCCAGCAGTTTAGGTCTACTCAACAATGAGCAGTTCTTC.